This T cell receptor (beta chain) was profiled in a study of T cells in Graves' hyperthyroidism and ophthalmopathy. This clonotype occurred many times. CDR1 and CDR2 (germline): SGHAT, FQNNGV. CDR3 length: 14 amino acids. J was trimmed by 4 bases and V by 5 bases; bases with no gene match: 5. Amplification of TCR beta CDR3 regions used RNA as the template. A first-round RT-PCR of the TCR CDR3 used the HTBI primer set. TCRdb used MiXCR to reprocess the multiplex PCR reads, holding one entry per CDR3 protein. The profile shows around 520,000 distinct CDR3 sequences, roughly an eighth of them singletons. Sequenced material: blood. This TCR derives from a young woman with Graves' hyperthyroidism. The J gene is TRBJ2-7, the V gene TRBV11-2; 10 bases fit TRBD2. CDR3 in DNA: TGTGCCAGCAGCCGCCCGGGACTAGCGTACGAGCAGTACTTC. It translates to CASSRPGLAYEQYF.